Listed below are T cell receptor beta chains from one sample, sequenced in a study of vaccination and CD4 T cells after COVID-19. The antigens of these receptors remain unknown. A single record per CDR3 protein comes from TCRdb applying MiXCR to the PCR reads. In the table there are around 17,000 distinct CDR3 sequences, 35% to 45% of which are singletons. This material consisted of CD4+ T cells from blood, cultured in vitro, taken before SARS-CoV-2 vaccination. The receptors come from a human donor who received a COVID-19 vaccine. Each CDR3 is given with its conserved first and last residue. Fields, in order: clone size, V gene, J gene, CDR3 length, D gene, CDR3 protein, CDR3 DNA. D genes are given only for firm matches. Where a row states a size, it is once, few, many or the class of an expanded clone; other rows omit it.

size: once; V: TRBV19; J: TRBJ1-2; length: 14; D: TRBD1; CDR3: CASIQGGSNYGYTF; DNA: TGTGCCAGTATCCAGGGGGGGAGTAACTATGGCTACACCTTC
size: -; V: TRBV20-1; J: TRBJ2-5; length: 15; D: -; CDR3: CSASTTGTLQETQYF; DNA: TGCAGTGCTAGTACGACCGGGACACTGCAAGAGACCCAGTACTTC
size: -; V: TRBV5-1; J: TRBJ1-2; length: 12; D: -; CDR3: CASSLGAGGYTF; DNA: TGCGCCAGCAGCTTGGGGGCAGGGGGCTACACCTTC
size: once; V: TRBV7-9; J: TRBJ2-5; length: 13; D: -; CDR3: CASSLYPGETQYF; DNA: TGTGCCAGCAGCTTATATCCCGGCGAGACCCAGTACTTC
size: -; V: TRBV19; J: TRBJ2-7; length: 14; D: -; CDR3: CASRPTGSSYEQYF; DNA: TGTGCCAGTCGTCCGACAGGATCCTCCTACGAGCAGTACTTC
size: -; V: TRBV18; J: TRBJ1-6; length: 15; D: TRBD1; CDR3: CASSSRQGVSSPLHF; DNA: TGTGCCAGCTCATCAAGACAGGGGGTCAGTTCACCCCTCCACTTT
size: -; V: TRBV6-1; J: TRBJ1-1; length: 15; D: -; CDR3: CASSRIRKVNTEAFF; DNA: TGTGCCAGCAGCCGGATCCGGAAAGTGAACACTGAAGCTTTCTTT
size: few; V: TRBV12-3/TRBV12-4; J: TRBJ1-2; length: 11; D: -; CDR3: CASSSRYGYTF; DNA: TGTGCCAGCAGTTCCCGGTATGGCTACACCTTC
size: few; V: TRBV6-1; J: TRBJ1-5; length: 16; D: TRBD1; CDR3: CASRLRGQGSNQPQHF; DNA: TGTGCCAGCAGACTCAGGGGGCAAGGGAGCAATCAGCCCCAGCATTTT
size: -; V: TRBV12-3/TRBV12-4; J: TRBJ1-1; length: 14; D: TRBD1; CDR3: CASSTPGGAAEAFF; DNA: TGTGCCAGCAGCACCCCAGGGGGCGCGGCTGAAGCTTTCTTT
size: -; V: TRBV6-1; J: TRBJ2-7; length: 14; D: TRBD1; CDR3: CASSDWTGRNEQYF; DNA: TGTGCCAGCAGTGACTGGACAGGGAGGAACGAGCAGTACTTC
size: few; V: TRBV20-1; J: TRBJ1-1; length: 14; D: -; CDR3: CSARDQGSFTEAFF; DNA: TGCAGTGCTAGAGATCAGGGTAGTTTCACTGAAGCTTTCTTT
size: -; V: TRBV27; J: TRBJ1-6; length: 14; D: -; CDR3: CASRTGDPNSPLHF; DNA: TGTGCCAGCAGAACGGGGGATCCGAATTCACCCCTCCACTTT
size: -; V: TRBV12-3/TRBV12-4; J: TRBJ1-5; length: 17; D: -; CDR3: CASSLDLGGSGNQPQHF; DNA: TGTGCCAGCAGTTTAGACCTGGGGGGCTCGGGCAATCAGCCCCAGCATTTT
size: -; V: TRBV20-1; J: TRBJ1-5; length: 18; D: -; CDR3: CSARDPGQRIDSNQPQHF; DNA: TGCAGTGCTAGAGACCCCGGACAGAGAATCGATAGCAATCAGCCCCAGCATTTT
size: -; V: TRBV2; J: TRBJ2-7; length: 14; D: -; CDR3: CASSEVLAAREQYF; DNA: TGTGCCAGCAGTGAAGTACTGGCCGCCCGCGAGCAGTACTTC
size: -; V: TRBV6-1; J: TRBJ1-5; length: 13; D: TRBD1; CDR3: CASGLDRVQPQHF; DNA: TGTGCCAGCGGCTTGGACAGGGTCCAGCCCCAGCATTTT
size: few; V: TRBV6-1; J: TRBJ2-1; length: 17; D: TRBD2; CDR3: CASQSLAGGFDKGEQFF; DNA: TGTGCCAGTCAATCACTAGCGGGGGGCTTTGATAAAGGAGAGCAGTTCTTC
size: large; V: TRBV24-1; J: TRBJ2-3; length: 16; D: TRBD2; CDR3: CATSDPSGGVTDTQYF; DNA: TGTGCCACCAGTGATCCGAGCGGGGGGGTGACAGATACGCAGTATTTT
size: -; V: TRBV10-3; J: TRBJ2-7; length: 13; D: TRBD1; CDR3: CASGTGYSYEQYF; DNA: TGTGCCAGTGGGACAGGCTACTCCTACGAGCAGTACTTC
size: -; V: TRBV6-5; J: TRBJ1-2; length: 12; D: -; CDR3: CASSYSDEGETF; DNA: TGTGCCAGCAGTTACTCGGATGAGGGGGAGACCTTC
size: -; V: TRBV14; J: TRBJ2-1; length: 15; D: TRBD2; CDR3: CASSLKRGDYNEQFF; DNA: TGTGCCAGCAGCCTAAAGCGGGGGGACTACAATGAGCAGTTCTTC
size: -; V: TRBV7-6; J: TRBJ2-3; length: 14; D: -; CDR3: CASSFRQNTDTQYF; DNA: TGTGCCAGCAGCTTCCGGCAGAACACAGATACGCAGTATTTT
size: -; V: TRBV5-1; J: TRBJ1-4; length: 14; D: -; CDR3: CASSPGDPGEKLFF; DNA: TGCGCCAGCAGCCCCGGAGATCCTGGTGAAAAACTGTTTTTT
size: -; V: TRBV5-1; J: TRBJ2-2; length: 13; D: -; CDR3: CASSLDYSGELFF; DNA: TGCGCCAGCAGCTTGGACTACTCCGGGGAGCTGTTTTTT
size: -; V: TRBV5-4; J: TRBJ2-2; length: 14; D: TRBD2; CDR3: CASSSSGGTGELFF; DNA: TGTGCCAGCAGCTCAAGCGGGGGGACCGGGGAGCTGTTTTTT
size: -; V: TRBV23-1; J: TRBJ1-2; length: 16; D: TRBD1; CDR3: CASSPPGGQGARGYTF; DNA: TGCGCCAGCAGTCCCCCCGGGGGACAGGGGGCCAGGGGCTACACCTTC
size: once; V: TRBV5-4; J: TRBJ1-2; length: 14; D: -; CDR3: CASSLGGSNYGYTF; DNA: TGTGCCAGCAGCTTGGGGGGGTCAAACTATGGCTACACCTTC
size: -; V: TRBV5-1; J: TRBJ2-6; length: 15; D: -; CDR3: CASSVGASGANVLTF; DNA: TGCGCCAGCAGCGTGGGGGCGTCTGGGGCCAACGTCCTGACTTTC
size: -; V: TRBV12-3/TRBV12-4; J: TRBJ2-1; length: 16; D: TRBD2; CDR3: CASSPGLAGSYNEQFF; DNA: TGTGCCAGCAGCCCGGGACTAGCGGGCTCTTACAATGAGCAGTTCTTC
size: few; V: TRBV20-1; J: TRBJ2-7; length: 14; D: TRBD1; CDR3: CSARGAGGNYEQYF; DNA: TGCAGTGCTAGAGGGGCAGGGGGCAATTACGAGCAGTACTTC
size: -; V: TRBV2; J: TRBJ1-5; length: 15; D: -; CDR3: CASSVTGDSNQPQHF; DNA: TGTGCCAGCAGTGTAACGGGAGATAGCAATCAGCCCCAGCATTTT
size: few; V: TRBV7-9; J: TRBJ1-5; length: 14; D: TRBD1; CDR3: CASSYDRGGQPQHF; DNA: TGTGCCAGCAGCTACGACAGGGGAGGCCAGCCCCAGCATTTT
size: -; V: TRBV7-8; J: TRBJ2-2; length: 14; D: -; CDR3: CASSLRDTTGELFF; DNA: TGTGCCAGCAGCTTAAGGGACACCACCGGGGAGCTGTTTTTT
size: -; V: TRBV19; J: TRBJ1-6; length: 15; D: -; CDR3: CASSIDGLYNSPLHF; DNA: TGTGCCAGTAGTATTGATGGGTTATATAATTCACCCCTCCACTTT
size: few; V: TRBV6-5; J: TRBJ1-2; length: 15; D: -; CDR3: CASSYSIQLSGGYTF; DNA: TGTGCCAGCAGTTACTCGATACAGCTTAGTGGTGGCTACACCTTC
size: few; V: TRBV7-9; J: TRBJ2-3; length: 15; D: -; CDR3: CASSFTRLFTDTQYF; DNA: TGTGCCAGCAGCTTCACGAGACTCTTCACAGATACGCAGTATTTT
size: -; V: TRBV7-9; J: TRBJ2-1; length: 16; D: -; CDR3: CASSLEVWGSGYEQFF; DNA: TGTGCCAGCAGCTTAGAGGTTTGGGGGTCGGGTTACGAGCAGTTCTTC
size: -; V: TRBV29-1; J: TRBJ1-3; length: 14; D: -; CDR3: CSAGRGGTGNTIYF; DNA: TGCAGCGCTGGTCGAGGGGGAACAGGAAACACCATATATTTT
size: -; V: TRBV6-2/TRBV6-3; J: TRBJ2-1; length: 14; D: -; CDR3: CASSYDPFGNEQFF; DNA: TGTGCCAGCAGTTATGACCCCTTCGGCAATGAGCAGTTCTTC
size: few; V: TRBV30; J: TRBJ1-6; length: 13; D: TRBD1; CDR3: CAWSVQGNSPLHF; DNA: TGTGCCTGGAGTGTACAGGGGAATTCACCCCTCCACTTT
size: -; V: TRBV2; J: TRBJ1-2; length: 15; D: -; CDR3: CASSAGRGSNYGYTF; DNA: TGTGCCAGCAGCGCCGGGAGGGGGAGTAACTATGGCTACACCTTC
size: -; V: TRBV5-1; J: TRBJ1-1; length: 16; D: TRBD1; CDR3: CASSWTGGALTTEAFF; DNA: TGCGCCAGCAGCTGGACAGGGGGCGCCTTGACCACTGAAGCTTTCTTT
size: -; V: TRBV27; J: TRBJ2-7; length: 15; D: -; CDR3: CASTRLLGGLDEQYF; DNA: TGTGCCAGCACCCGACTTTTGGGGGGGCTCGACGAGCAGTACTTC
size: once; V: TRBV18; J: TRBJ1-3; length: 18; D: -; CDR3: CASSPWAGARLDGNTIYF; DNA: TGTGCCAGCTCACCATGGGCGGGGGCCCGACTGGATGGAAACACCATATATTTT
size: -; V: TRBV6-1; J: TRBJ1-5; length: 16; D: -; CDR3: CASSEVHGDSNQPQHF; DNA: TGTGCCAGCAGTGAAGTCCACGGGGATAGCAATCAGCCCCAGCATTTT
size: -; V: TRBV4-2; J: TRBJ1-5; length: 15; D: -; CDR3: CASSQDRVILQPQHF; DNA: TGTGCCAGCAGCCAAGACAGGGTGATATTGCAGCCCCAGCATTTT